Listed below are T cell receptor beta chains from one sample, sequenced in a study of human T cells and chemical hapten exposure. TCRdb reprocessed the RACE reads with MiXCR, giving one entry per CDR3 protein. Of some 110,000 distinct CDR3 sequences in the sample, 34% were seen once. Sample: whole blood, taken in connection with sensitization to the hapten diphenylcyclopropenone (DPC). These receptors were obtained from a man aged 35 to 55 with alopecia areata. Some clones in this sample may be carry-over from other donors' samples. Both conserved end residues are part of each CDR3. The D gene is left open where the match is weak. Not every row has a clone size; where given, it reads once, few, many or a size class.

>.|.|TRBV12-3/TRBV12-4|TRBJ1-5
TGTGCCAGCAGTTTAAGAAGCAATCAGCCCCAGCATTTT
CASSLRSNQPQHF
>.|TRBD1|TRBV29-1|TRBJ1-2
TGCAGCGTTGAAGATGGGAACAGGGGTGGCTACACCTTC
CSVEDGNRGGYTF
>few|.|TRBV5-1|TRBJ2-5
TGCGCCAGCAGCTCCTCTGGGGGGAGCGTTCTGGAGACCCAGTACTTC
CASSSSGGSVLETQYF
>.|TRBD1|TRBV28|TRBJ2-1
TGTGCCAGCAGTTACGGACAGGTCCACAATGAGCAGTTCTTC
CASSYGQVHNEQFF
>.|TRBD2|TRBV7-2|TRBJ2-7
TGTGCCAGCAGCGCCGGGACTAACCCCTACGAGCAGTACTTC
CASSAGTNPYEQYF
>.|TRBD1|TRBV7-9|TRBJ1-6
TGTGCCAGCGATAGGACAGGGGGGAATTCACCCCTCCACTTT
CASDRTGGNSPLHF
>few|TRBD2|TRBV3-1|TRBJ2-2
TGTGCCAGTGGACTAGCGGGAGACACCGGGGAGCTGTTTTTT
CASGLAGDTGELFF
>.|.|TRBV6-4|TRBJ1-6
TGTGCCAGCAGTGTTAGCGGTAATTCACCCCTCCACTTT
CASSVSGNSPLHF
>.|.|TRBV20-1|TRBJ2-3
TGCAGTGCTAAAAAGCCGGGGAGCACAGATACGCAGTATTTT
CSAKKPGSTDTQYF
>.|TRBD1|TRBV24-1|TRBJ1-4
TGTGCCACCAGTCTTGGACAGGCAACTAATGAAAAACTGTTTTTT
CATSLGQATNEKLFF
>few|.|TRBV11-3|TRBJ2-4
TGTGCCAGCAGCTTGAGGGGCGACATTCAGTACTTC
CASSLRGDIQYF
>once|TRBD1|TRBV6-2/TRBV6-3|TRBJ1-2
TGTGCCAGCAGTGAAGTCTGGGGACAGGCCTATGGCTACACCTTC
CASSEVWGQAYGYTF
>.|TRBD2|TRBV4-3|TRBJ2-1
TGCGCCAGCAGCCAAGGAGGGACTATAGAGATCTACAATGAGCAGTTCTTC
CASSQGGTIEIYNEQFF